The 29 T cell receptor beta chains reported below all come from one sample, sequenced in a study of blood T cell repertoires in COVID-19 (TCRdb year 2020). To prepare the library, the immunoSEQ multiplex PCR assay was applied. The immuneACCESS repertoire file appears here via TCRdb, limited to in-frame rearrangements. These files lack a portion of the clones; in checked studies, under half of the deficit traces to unresolved V genes, and the cause of the others is not known. A total of more than 150,000 clones appear in this sample, around 87% of them only once. Together, the top ten hold around 0.6% of the sample. The sequenced sample consisted of peripheral blood. The receptor source for this set is a man in his fifties or sixties with COVID-19, enrolled during active disease.

This clone appeared once. The chain carries TRBV7-2 and TRBJ2-1; D remains ambiguous. Looked up from germline, CDR1 is SGHTA and CDR2 is FQGNSA. Trimming shortened V by 3 bases and J by 9 bases, and 9 bases separated the two germline ends. The length of the CDR3 is 12 residues. The CDR3 DNA is TGTGCCAGCAGCTTTTCGGGTACTGAGCAGTTCTTC. Protein product: CASSFSGTEQFF.

The rearrangement uses TRBV5-8 and TRBJ2-3, with TRBD2 matching over 7 bases. Trimming removed 4 bases from V and 3 bases from J; junction bases left unmatched: 8. CDR1 SGHTS and CDR2 YDEGEE come from the germline V gene. There are 15 residues in the CDR3. The CDR3 DNA reads TGTGCCAGCAGCACGGGAGGTGGGGGGACAGATACGCAGTATTTT. It translates to CASSTGGGGTDTQYF.

The genes are TRBV30 and TRBJ1-6; 7 bases match TRBD1. This CDR3 comprises 13 residues. The ends lost 3 bases at V and 7 bases at J; junction bases unmatched: 3. CDR1 GTSNPN and CDR2 SVGIG come from the germline V gene (reference sequence). The CDR3 nucleotides are TGTGCCTGGAGACAGGGGACCAATTCACCCCTCCACTTT. Amino acids: CAWRQGTNSPLHF.

The rearrangement links TRBV19 to TRBJ2-7; 11 bases agree with TRBD2. With 6 bases clipped from V and 5 bases from J, the junction kept 12 bases outside the gene matches. In germline, CDR1 is LNHDA, CDR2 SQIVND (reference sequence). This CDR3 region has 16 residues. CDR3 nucleotides: TGTGCCAGTAGCCGGGACACACTAGCGGGAGCCCACGAGCAGTACTTC. Protein sequence: CASSRDTLAGAHEQYF.

Only one count was recorded for this clone. The chain joins TRBV7-8 to TRBJ1-5, with TRBD1 matching 10 bases. Germline-derived CDR1 and CDR2 are SGHVS and FQNEAQ. This CDR3 is built from 19 residues. The V segment lost 5 bases and the J segment 0 bases; nucleotides outside the gene matches: 13. Here the CDR3 reads CASSTRRGTGVYSNQPQHF. The CDR3 region has the DNA TGTGCCAGCAGCACCCGTCGTGGGACAGGGGTTTATAGCAATCAGCCCCAGCATTTT.

The J gene is TRBJ2-6, the V gene TRBV27, with a tentative D call TRBD2 (6 bases). Trimming took off 6 bases at V and 0 bases at J, with 15 bases between the two ends. Germline-derived CDR1 and CDR2 are MNHEY and SMNVEV (reference sequence). The CDR3 contains 17 residues. The CDR3 DNA is TGTGCCAGCAGCCGGGAGTGGTTCCGCTCTGGGGCCAACGTCCTGACTTTC. Translated, it gives CASSREWFRSGANVLTF.

The V gene is TRBV27, the J gene TRBJ2-2; 9 bases agree with TRBD2. Looked up from germline, CDR1 is MNHEY and CDR2 is SMNVEV (reference sequence). Germline trimming cut 7 bases from V and 1 base from J; bases unmatched to any gene: 4. The CDR3 runs 15 residues. The CDR3 sequence is CASTFSGRNTGELFF. CDR3 DNA: TGTGCCAGCACCTTTAGCGGGAGGAACACCGGGGAGCTGTTTTTT.

The V gene is TRBV13, the J gene TRBJ1-4, with D possibly matching TRBD1 (5 bases). Germline V gene sequence: CDR1 PRHDT, CDR2 FYEKMQ (reference sequence). Trimming left V 5 bases short and J 5 bases short, with 18 bases between. There are 16 residues in the CDR3. CDR3 DNA: TGTGCCAGCAGCATTCGTCGGGACGGGGGGAATGAAAAACTGTTTTTT. Amino acid sequence: CASSIRRDGGNEKLFF.

This chain uses TRBV7-2 with TRBJ2-3; D may be TRBD1 (6 bases). CDR3 length: 14 residues. V lost 9 bases, J lost 2 bases, and 15 bases lay in between. Germline CDR1 SGHTA, CDR2 FQGNSA. The CDR3, as DNA: TGTGCCAGTAGGGACAACTCACTCACAGATACGCAGTATTTT. Its translation: CASRDNSLTDTQYF.

This clone was picked up one time. CDR3 loop: CASSYGGTGGDEQYF. CDR3 nucleotide sequence: TGTGCCAGCAGTTACGGAGGGACAGGGGGAGACGAGCAGTACTTC. The J gene is TRBJ2-7, the V gene TRBV6-5, with TRBD1 matching 11 bases. J gave up 5 bases and V 2 bases, and 5 bases lay outside the gene matches. Germline CDR1 MNHEY, CDR2 SVGAGI. The CDR3 totals 15 residues.

This sequence joins TRBV18 and TRBJ2-1, with TRBD2 identical over 8 bases. The CDR3 consists of 16 residues. Trimming at V came to 4 bases and at J to 5 bases, leaving 10 bases not matched to a gene. CDR1 and CDR2 from the germline V gene are KGHSH and LQKENI. The CDR3 DNA sequence: TGTGCCAGCTCACAAATAGCGGGATATAAAGACAATGAGCAGTTCTTC. Translation: CASSQIAGYKDNEQFF. Drawing the rest from reference TRBV18 and TRBJ2-1, the complete variable domain is NAGVMQNPRHLVRRRGQEARLRCSPMKGHSHVYWYRQLPEEGLKFMVYLQKENIIDESGMPKERFSAEFPKEGPSILRIQQVVRGDSAAYFCASSQIAGYKDNEQFFGPGTRLTVL.

The table lists this clone with a count of one. This chain uses TRBV27 with TRBJ1-2; 8 positions agree with TRBD1. CDR3 length equals 16 residues. In germline, CDR1 is MNHEY, CDR2 SMNVEV (reference sequence). V trimming: 0 bases; J trimming: 6 bases; junction bases outside the gene matches: 9. The CDR3 is CASSLSTRRGQDGYTF. The CDR3 nucleotides read TGTGCCAGCAGTTTATCTACCCGCAGGGGGCAGGATGGCTACACCTTC.

To note about this clone: The identical CDR3 is also encoded by other nucleotide sequences in the sample. V gene TRBV5-1 combines with J gene TRBJ2-3, with D unclear. CDR3 length equals 14 residues. V dropped 0 bases and J dropped 0 bases, with 5 bases sitting between them. Germline V lookup: CDR1 SGHRS, CDR2 YFSETQ. This CDR3 is CASSLAASTDTQYF. The CDR3 bases are TGCGCCAGCAGCTTGGCCGCGAGCACAGATACGCAGTATTTT.

The genes are TRBV27 and TRBJ2-7; no clear D. V gave up 3 bases and J gave up 4 bases, with 25 bases separating them. CDR3 length: 18 residues. CDR1 is MNHEY and CDR2 is SMNVEV in the germline V gene (reference sequence). This CDR3 reads CASSLTTLSKSWAYEQYF. The CDR3 nucleotides read TGTGCCAGCAGTTTGACCACCCTAAGTAAGTCGTGGGCGTACGAGCAGTACTTC.

The rearrangement uses TRBV5-1 and TRBJ1-1, with 7 positions matching TRBD1. The CDR3 extends over 16 amino acids. The germline V gene has CDR1 SGHRS and CDR2 YFSETQ. Trimming removed 0 bases from V and 5 bases from J; junction bases left unmatched: 10. The CDR3 loop is CASSLAVGGMGTEAFF. DNA of the CDR3: TGCGCCAGCAGCTTGGCGGTAGGGGGCATGGGAACTGAAGCTTTCTTT.

The chain uses TRBV19 and TRBJ1-5; 7 bases fit TRBD1. There are 15 residues in the CDR3. The germline gives CDR1 LNHDA, CDR2 SQIVND (reference sequence). J gave up 3 bases and V 3 bases, and 5 bases lay outside the gene matches. The CDR3 region is CASSIGTVLNQPQHF. The CDR3 DNA reads TGTGCCAGTAGTATCGGGACAGTTCTCAATCAGCCCCAGCATTTT.

The chain joins TRBV11-2 to TRBJ1-1; maybe TRBD1 (5 bases). V lost 3 bases and J 2 bases, leaving 13 bases between the germline ends. Germline V CDR1 and CDR2: SGHAT, FQNNGV. The CDR3 runs 15 residues. The CDR3 nucleotides read TGTGCCAGCAGCTTGGGGCACTTCGACAACACTGAAGCTTTCTTT. This encodes CASSLGHFDNTEAFF.

The chain combines TRBV29-1 with TRBJ2-6; tentatively, D is TRBD2 (5 bases). Looked up from germline, CDR1 is SQVTM and CDR2 is ANQGSEA. V gave up 1 base and J gave up 3 bases, with 16 bases separating them. This CDR3 spans 17 amino acids. In DNA, the CDR3 is TGCAGCGTTGAAGGTTTTCTACCGGGGAGTGGGGCCAACGTCCTGACTTTC. Translation: CSVEGFLPGSGANVLTF.

The CDR3 DNA reads TGTGCCAGCAGTAAAGAGCGGGGGGGGCAGTTCTTC. This encodes CASSKERGGQFF. This chain uses TRBV7-8 with TRBJ2-1, with 10 bases that match TRBD2. This CDR3 comprises 12 residues. After removal of 6 bases from V and 12 bases from J, the junction contained 5 bases not matched to a gene. CDR1 and CDR2 from the germline V gene are SGHVS and FQNEAQ.

The rearrangement uses TRBV9 and TRBJ2-7; TRBD1 is a possible D gene (6 bases). V lost 4 bases and J 0 bases, leaving 11 bases between the germline ends. The length of the CDR3 is 14 residues. CDR1 SGDLS and CDR2 YYNGEE come from the germline V gene. CDR3 DNA: TGTGCCAGCAGCTTAAGGACAGACTCCTACGAGCAGTACTTC. Protein product: CASSLRTDSYEQYF.

J is TRBJ2-1 and V is TRBV29-1, with TRBD2 matching over 8 bases. The CDR3 totals 13 residues. From germline, CDR1 is SQVTM and CDR2 ANQGSEA. Germline trimming cut 4 bases from V and 6 bases from J; bases unmatched to any gene: 5. This CDR3 is CSVVSGSRNEQFF. DNA of the CDR3: TGCAGCGTTGTAAGCGGGAGTCGCAATGAGCAGTTCTTC.

The chain joins TRBV6-6 to TRBJ1-1; TRBD1 is a possible D gene (5 bases). Germline V gene lookup returns CDR1 MNHNY and CDR2 SVGAGI (reference sequence). The CDR3 consists of 12 residues. V was shortened by 6 bases and J by 0 bases, with 5 bases between the two germline ends. CDR3 in amino acids: CASRTVNTEAFF. The DNA for the CDR3 is TGTGCCAGCAGGACAGTGAACACTGAAGCTTTCTTT.

This chain links TRBV30 with TRBJ1-5, with 10 bases identical to TRBD1. Germline V lookup: CDR1 GTSNPN, CDR2 SVGIG (reference sequence). Trimming took 5 bases from V and 9 from J; bases not matched to a gene: 7. The CDR3 has 13 amino acids. CDR3 coding DNA: TGTGCCTGGGCCGGGACAGGGGTCACGCCCCAGCATTTT. Protein product: CAWAGTGVTPQHF. The entire variable domain, with the rest obtained from reference TRBV30 and TRBJ1-5, is as follows: SQTIHQWPATLVQPVGSPLSLECTVEGTSNPNLYWYRQAAGRGLQLLFYSVGIGQISSEVPQNLSASRPQDRQFILSSKKLLLSDSGFYLCAWAGTGVTPQHFGDGTRLSIL.

The chain employs TRBV6-5 and TRBJ1-4; no firm D call. CDR3 length: 14 amino acids. CDR1 and CDR2 (germline): MNHEY, SVGAGI. The V gene lost 0 bases and the J gene lost 2 bases, with 4 bases spanning the gap. CDR3 in DNA: TGTGCCAGCAGTTACTCGAGTACTAATGAAAAACTGTTTTTT. This sequence encodes CASSYSSTNEKLFF.

The CDR3 DNA sequence: TGTGCCAGCAGACGGGCAGGGAGCACAGATACGCAGTATTTT. This translates into CASRRAGSTDTQYF. The chain recombines TRBV6-5 with TRBJ2-3; tentatively, D is TRBD1 (5 bases). Trimming removed 6 bases from V and 0 bases from J, with 10 bases in between. Germline V gives CDR1 MNHEY, CDR2 SVGAGI. The CDR3 covers 14 residues.

The chain links TRBV7-9 to TRBJ2-5; 8 positions match TRBD1. The CDR3 loop spans 15 amino acids. V trimming: 6 bases; J trimming: 1 base; junction bases outside the gene matches: 7. Germline CDR1 reads SEHNR; CDR2 reads FQNEAQ (reference sequence). The CDR3 sequence: CASRRSRGLQETQYF. The CDR3 DNA is TGTGCCAGCAGGAGGAGCAGGGGGCTCCAAGAGACCCAGTACTTC.

This chain links TRBV7-9 with TRBJ2-7; 12 nucleotides agree with TRBD1. This CDR3 is 15 amino acids long. The ends lost 5 bases at V and 9 bases at J; junction bases unmatched: 11. Germline V gene sequence: CDR1 SEHNR, CDR2 FQNEAQ (reference sequence). In DNA, the CDR3 is TGTGCCAGCAGCCCGACAGGGACAGGGGGCCCTGGGCAGTACTTC. It translates to CASSPTGTGGPGQYF.

This clone has just a few counts. This chain links TRBV19 with TRBJ1-2, with D perhaps TRBD1 (6 bases). Germline V lookup: CDR1 LNHDA, CDR2 SQIVND (reference sequence). Trimming cost V 4 bases and J 4 bases, with 19 bases left between them. The CDR3 totals 16 residues. For the CDR3, the DNA is TGTGCCAGTAGTAGACGGGGTTCAGGGGTGAGCTATGGCTACACCTTC. This codes for CASSRRGSGVSYGYTF.

The gene calls are TRBV11-2 and TRBJ1-4; possible D gene TRBD1, 6 bases. V gave up 5 bases and J gave up 8 bases, with 12 bases separating them. The germline gives CDR1 SGHAT, CDR2 FQNNGV. CDR3 length: 13 residues. The CDR3 reads CASSPRQDEKLFF. CDR3 DNA sequence: TGTGCCAGCAGCCCGCGACAGGACGAAAAACTGTTTTTT.